The rows below give T cell receptor beta chains drawn from one sample of a study of T cell changes during pregnancy in multiple sclerosis. Libraries were prepared by immunoSEQ multiplex PCR; TCRdb keeps only in-frame clonotypes and omits some of them. The sample includes tens of thousands of clones, roughly 95% of them seen just once. Sequencing used peripheral blood, obtained in the third trimester of pregnancy. Receptors were obtained from a female donor in good health, enrolled as a control in a pregnancy study. CDR3s include the opening cysteine and the closing phenylalanine or tryptophan. The D gene is left open where the match is weak. Clone size appears in some rows only: once, few, many, or a class for an expanded clone.

D	V	size	J	CDR3	DNA
NA	TRBV11-2	NA	TRBJ2-3	CASSTITDTQYF	TGTGCCAGCAGCACAATCACAGATACGCAGTATTTT
NA	TRBV27	NA	TRBJ2-7	CASSLSWRGPYEQYF	TGTGCCAGCAGTTTATCTTGGCGGGGACCCTACGAGCAGTACTTC
NA	TRBV25-1	NA	TRBJ2-2	CASRPAGAGTGELFF	TGTGCCAGCAGACCCGCAGGCGCCGGCACCGGGGAGCTGTTTTTT
TRBD1	TRBV6-1	NA	TRBJ2-3	CAGAMTGGTDTQYF	TGTGCCGGAGCGATGACAGGGGGCACAGATACGCAGTATTTT
TRBD1	TRBV6-5	NA	TRBJ1-3	CASRRGQFSGNTIYF	TGTGCCAGCAGAAGGGGACAGTTCTCTGGAAACACCATATATTTT
TRBD1	TRBV14	NA	TRBJ2-6	CASSQDRGNGANVLTF	TGTGCCAGCAGCCAAGACAGGGGGAACGGGGCCAACGTCCTGACTTTC
NA	TRBV19	NA	TRBJ1-5	CASSMLQANNQPQHF	TGTGCCAGTAGTATGTTACAGGCTAACAATCAGCCCCAGCATTTT
NA	TRBV11-2	NA	TRBJ2-2	CASSFDRNTGELFF	TGTGCCAGCAGCTTTGACAGAAACACCGGGGAGCTGTTTTTT
NA	TRBV19	once	TRBJ1-2	CASSEIQGYGYTF	TGTGCCAGTAGTGAGATACAGGGTTATGGCTACACCTTC
TRBD1	TRBV25-1	NA	TRBJ2-7	CASSEDGGQGTGYEQYF	TGTGCCAGCAGTGAGGATGGAGGACAGGGGACCGGCTACGAGCAGTACTTC
TRBD1	TRBV5-4	NA	TRBJ1-1	CASSSPGQGAFF	TGTGCCAGCAGCTCCCCGGGACAGGGGGCTTTCTTT
TRBD2	TRBV7-8	NA	TRBJ2-3	CASSLGLVGRVSTDTQYF	TGTGCCAGCAGCTTAGGATTGGTCGGGAGGGTTAGCACAGATACGCAGTATTTT
TRBD1	TRBV29-1	NA	TRBJ1-1	CSVGPGQRNTEAFF	TGCAGCGTTGGACCGGGACAGAGGAACACTGAAGCTTTCTTT
TRBD2	TRBV2	NA	TRBJ2-5	CVQRGDSSGTQYF	TGTGTCCAGCGGGGAGATAGCTCCGGGACCCAGTACTTC
TRBD2	TRBV6-6	NA	TRBJ2-2	CASKRREWELFF	TGTGCCAGCAAGAGGCGGGAGTGGGAGCTGTTTTTT
TRBD1	TRBV7-2	few	TRBJ1-2	CASSQTGTERTF	TGTGCCAGCAGCCAAACCGGGACAGAGAGAACCTTC
TRBD2	TRBV29-1	NA	TRBJ2-2	CSVEDSAGGNTGELFF	TGCAGCGTTGAAGATTCAGCGGGAGGGAACACCGGGGAGCTGTTTTTT
NA	TRBV15	NA	TRBJ2-7	CATSTVSTGTSYEQYF	TGTGCCACCAGCACAGTTTCTACCGGGACTTCCTACGAGCAGTACTTC